The 14 T cell receptor beta chains below come from one sample, sequenced in a study of spatial heterogeneity in lung cancer. One entry per CDR3 protein results from TCRdb running MiXCR on the 5' RACE reads. The sample holds more than 75,000 distinct CDR3 sequences, approximately 19% seen once. Time point specified: blood at routine non-recurrence follow-up after resection. The sample in question was PBMCs, obtained at follow-up. Every receptor here comes from a male donor with early-stage non-small cell lung cancer.

This clonotype occurred a few times. The CDR3 here is CASGTRGRFDEQYF. Written as DNA, the CDR3 is TGCGCCAGCGGGACCAGGGGGCGCTTTGACGAGCAGTACTTC. The chain uses TRBV5-1 and TRBJ2-7; 8 bases line up with TRBD1. There are 14 residues in the CDR3. Germline values: CDR1 SGHRS, CDR2 YFSETQ. V was clipped by 7 bases and J by 5 bases; unmatched bases: 11. Using reference TRBV5-1 and TRBJ2-7 for the parts outside the CDR3, the full variable domain is KAGVTQTPRYLIKTRGQQVTLSCSPISGHRSVSWYQQTPGQGLQFLFEYFSETQRNKGNFPGRFSGRQFSNSRSEMNVSTLELGDSALYLCASGTRGRFDEQYFGPGTRLTVT.

This clonotype has just a few counts. The V gene is TRBV12-3 or TRBV12-4, the J gene TRBJ1-6; weak D call: TRBD1 (6 bases). The CDR3 consists of 15 residues. V was pared by 3 bases and J by 6 bases, with 12 bases between. CDR3 DNA sequence: TGTGCCAGCAGTTTGAAGGGGGTCGGTAATTCACCCCTCCACTTT. It specifies CASSLKGVGNSPLHF.

The rearrangement uses TRBV20-1 and TRBJ2-7; D unresolved. V dropped 0 bases and J dropped 4 bases, with 7 bases sitting between them. Per germline, CDR1 DFQATT and CDR2 SNEGSKA (reference sequence). The CDR3 consists of 12 residues. The CDR3 spells CSARDEAYEQYV. The CDR3 bases are TGCAGTGCTAGAGACGAGGCATACGAGCAGTACGTC.

In this sample, this clonotype turned up many times. V gene TRBV12-3 or TRBV12-4 combines with J gene TRBJ2-2; D possibly corresponds to TRBD2 (5 bases). The CDR3 runs to 16 residues. Trimming removed 3 bases from V and 4 bases from J, with 15 bases in between. CDR3 sequence reads: CASSFGPTEGTGELFF. The CDR3 DNA is TGTGCCAGCAGTTTTGGGCCCACCGAGGGCACCGGGGAGCTGTTTTTT.

Only a few counts were recorded for this clonotype. The chain employs TRBV20-1 and TRBJ1-2, with TRBD1 as a possible D gene (5 bases). Trimming stripped 6 bases from V and 7 bases from J, with 18 bases between. This CDR3 contains 13 residues. Germline CDR1 reads DFQATT; CDR2 reads SNEGSKA (reference sequence). DNA for the CDR3: TGCAGTGCCCCCCCCAAGGCTGGGGGTGGCTACACCTTC. This sequence encodes CSAPPKAGGGYTF.

In this sample, this clonotype turned up a few times. V is TRBV20-1 and J is TRBJ2-5, with D perhaps TRBD2 (5 bases). Per the germline V gene, CDR1 is DFQATT and CDR2 is SNEGSKA (reference sequence). Trimming pared 2 bases from V and 5 bases from J, leaving 9 bases between. This CDR3 is built from 12 residues. CDR3 in amino acids: CSARKSGETQYF. The DNA of the CDR3 is TGCAGTGCTAGAAAGAGCGGTGAGACCCAGTACTTC.

This chain uses TRBV5-4 with TRBJ1-2, with a weak D call TRBD1 (6 bases). The germline V gene has CDR1 SGHNT and CDR2 YYREEE (reference sequence). Trimming cost V 4 bases and J 2 bases, with 12 bases left between them. The CDR3 loop spans 14 amino acids. Here the CDR3 DNA reads TGTGCCAGCAGCCAACAGGGAGAGAACTATGGCTACACCTTC. Protein product: CASSQQGENYGYTF.

This clonotype has only a few counts. J is TRBJ2-6 and V is TRBV18; D is uncertain. Germline assignment: CDR1 KGHSH and CDR2 LQKENI. Deletions cut 0 bases from V and 0 bases from J, with 6 bases between. The CDR3 is made up of 16 amino acids. The CDR3 protein is CASSPPWNSGANVLTF. The CDR3 DNA follows: TGTGCCAGCTCACCACCATGGAACTCTGGGGCCAACGTCCTGACTTTC.

This clonotype was picked up a small number of times. This chain connects TRBV5-5 to TRBJ2-4, with TRBD1 matching over 9 bases. In germline, CDR1 is SGHKS, CDR2 YYEKEE (reference sequence). V was clipped by 0 bases and J by 7 bases; unmatched bases: 8. The CDR3 is 16 amino acids. The chain's CDR3 is CASSLVGTGWTNIQYF. The CDR3 DNA reads TGTGCCAGCAGCTTGGTGGGGACAGGGTGGACTAACATTCAGTACTTC.

This clonotype has a handful of counts. The V gene is TRBV24-1, the J gene TRBJ2-1; 9 bases align to TRBD1. Germline V gives CDR1 KGHDR, CDR2 SFDVKD. V was pared by 7 bases and J by 6 bases, with 9 bases of the junction left unmatched. This CDR3 comprises 15 residues. The CDR3 bases are TGTGCCACCAGCACGTCCGGACAGGGGATCAATGAGCAGTTCTTC. This translates into CATSTSGQGINEQFF.

The V gene is TRBV19, the J gene TRBJ1-5; D not certain. Trimming cost V 7 bases and J 4 bases, with 11 bases left between them. Per germline, CDR1 LNHDA and CDR2 SQIVND (reference sequence). This CDR3 has 13 amino acids. The CDR3: CASTEGLNQPQHF. CDR3 coding DNA: TGTGCCAGTACTGAGGGCTTAAATCAGCCCCAGCATTTT. The full variable domain, rest sourced from reference TRBV19 and TRBJ1-5, is DGGITQSPKYLFRKEGQNVTLSCEQNLNHDAMYWYRQDPGQGLRLIYYSQIVNDFQKGDIAEGYSVSREKKESFPLTVTSAQKNPTAFYLCASTEGLNQPQHFGDGTRLSIL.

Only a few counts were recorded for this clonotype. The chain recombines TRBV7-6 with TRBJ2-7; weak D call: TRBD2 (5 bases). The CDR3 loop spans 13 amino acids. Looked up from germline, CDR1 is SGHVS and CDR2 is FNYEAQ. Trimming removed 5 bases at V and 2 bases at J, with 10 bases between. The CDR3 DNA reads TGTGCCAGCAGCCCGGAGGACGCCTACGAGCAGTACTTC. This encodes CASSPEDAYEQYF. Combining the CDR3 with reference TRBV7-6 and TRBJ2-7 gives the whole variable domain GAGVSQSPRYKVTKRGQDVALRCDPISGHVSLYWYRQALGQGPEFLTYFNYEAQQDKSGLPNDRFSAERPEGSISTLTIQRTEQRDSAMYRCASSPEDAYEQYFGPGTRLTVT.

The table lists this clonotype with a few counts. The chain uses TRBV19 and TRBJ1-5; tentatively, D is TRBD1 (5 bases). The CDR3 contains 16 residues. Trimming took 6 bases from V and 4 from J, leaving 19 bases between them. CDR1 is LNHDA, CDR2 SQIVND, per germline (reference sequence). CDR3 protein: CASSMEEGRMNQPQHF. The CDR3 nucleotides read TGTGCCAGTAGCATGGAGGAGGGGAGGATGAATCAGCCCCAGCATTTT.

This clonotype has at least ten counts. The V call is TRBV11-2, the J call TRBJ2-5; D is perhaps TRBD2 (7 bases). Germline values: CDR1 SGHAT, CDR2 FQNNGV. The CDR3 loop spans 14 amino acids. Between the trimmed V and J ends, which lost 6 bases and 2 bases, there was a span of 13 bases. As DNA, the CDR3 is TGTGCCAGCAGTAATAGGGGGGGGCAAGAGACCCAGTACTTC. It codes for CASSNRGGQETQYF.